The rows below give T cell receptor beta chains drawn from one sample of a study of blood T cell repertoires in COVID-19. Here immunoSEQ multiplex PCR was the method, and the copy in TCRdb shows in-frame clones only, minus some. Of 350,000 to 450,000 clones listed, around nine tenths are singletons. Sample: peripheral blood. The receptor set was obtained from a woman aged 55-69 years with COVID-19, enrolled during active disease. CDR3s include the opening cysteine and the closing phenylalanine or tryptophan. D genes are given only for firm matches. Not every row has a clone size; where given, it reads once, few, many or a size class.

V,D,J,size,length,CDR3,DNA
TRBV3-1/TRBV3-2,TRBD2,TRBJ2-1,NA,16,CASSQGGLARGNEQFF,TGTGCCAGCAGCCAAGGGGGACTAGCCAGAGGCAATGAGCAGTTCTTC
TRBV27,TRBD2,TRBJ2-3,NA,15,CASSSSGGSSDTQYF,TGTGCCAGCAGTTCTAGCGGGGGAAGCTCAGATACGCAGTATTTT
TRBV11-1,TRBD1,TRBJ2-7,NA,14,CASSLGQGPYEQYF,TGTGCCAGCAGCTTAGGACAGGGTCCCTACGAGCAGTACTTC
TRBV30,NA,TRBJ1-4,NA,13,CAWSTTRWEKLFF,TGTGCCTGGAGTACGACACGATGGGAAAAACTGTTTTTT
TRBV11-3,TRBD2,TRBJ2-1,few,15,CASTRTSGGRNEQFF,TGTGCCAGCACTAGGACTAGCGGGGGCCGCAATGAGCAGTTCTTC
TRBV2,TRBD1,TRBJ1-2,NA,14,CASVTGMWNYGYTF,TGTGCCAGCGTGACAGGGATGTGGAACTATGGCTACACCTTC
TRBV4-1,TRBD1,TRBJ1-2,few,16,CASSQVRTGANYGYTF,TGCGCCAGCAGCCAAGTTCGGACAGGGGCCAACTATGGCTACACCTTC
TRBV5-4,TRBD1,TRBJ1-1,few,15,CASSPTGGRDTEAFF,TGTGCCAGCAGCCCGACAGGGGGGAGGGACACTGAAGCTTTCTTT
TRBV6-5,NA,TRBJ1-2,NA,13,CASSYGEGSGYTF,TGTGCCAGCAGTTACGGGGAGGGAAGTGGCTACACCTTC
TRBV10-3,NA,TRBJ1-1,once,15,CAISESEVRDTEAFF,TGTGCCATCAGTGAGTCGGAGGTGAGGGACACTGAAGCTTTCTTT
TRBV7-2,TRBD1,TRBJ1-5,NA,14,CASRPTGGNQPQHF,TGTGCCAGCAGGCCGACAGGGGGCAATCAGCCCCAGCATTTT
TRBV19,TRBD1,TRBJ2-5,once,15,CASSIGDRGRETQYF,TGTGCCAGTAGTATAGGAGACAGGGGTCGGGAGACCCAGTACTTC
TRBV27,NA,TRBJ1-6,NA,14,CASPHPQGISPLHF,TGTGCCAGCCCCCACCCTCAGGGAATCTCACCCCTCCACTTT
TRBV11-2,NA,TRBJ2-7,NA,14,CASRPITGLSEQYF,TGTGCCAGCAGGCCGATTACAGGGTTGAGTGAGCAGTACTTC
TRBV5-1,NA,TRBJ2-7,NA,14,CASSLEARAYEQYF,TGCGCCAGCAGCTTGGAGGCCAGGGCCTACGAGCAGTACTTC
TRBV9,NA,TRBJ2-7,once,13,CASSPRVSHEQYF,TGTGCCAGCAGCCCCAGGGTTTCCCACGAGCAGTACTTC
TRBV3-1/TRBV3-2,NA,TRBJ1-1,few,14,CASSQAGEGGEAFF,TGTGCCAGCAGCCAAGCGGGGGAGGGAGGTGAAGCTTTCTTT
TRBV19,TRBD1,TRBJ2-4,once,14,CASRDRDLKNIQYF,TGTGCCAGTAGGGACAGGGATCTAAAAAACATTCAGTACTTC
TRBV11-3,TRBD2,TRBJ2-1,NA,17,CASSLDLGSGGYNEQFF,TGTGCCAGCAGCTTAGATCTAGGAAGCGGGGGCTACAATGAGCAGTTCTTC
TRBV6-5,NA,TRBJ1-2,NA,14,CASSYGGRENGYTF,TGTGCCAGCAGTTACGGTGGGAGAGAAAATGGCTACACCTTC